One sample yielded the 5 T cell receptor beta chains listed below, sequenced in a study of T cell clusters in autoimmune cytopenias. Multiplex touch-down PCR amplified TRB using TRB-A and TRB-B pools in one tube. From the multiplex PCR reads, TCRdb lists one entry per CDR3 protein and no DNA. The sample is made up of around 11,000 distinct CDR3 sequences, and the top ten hold 33% of it. Each sample's input was 250 to 300 ng genomic DNA, 38,000 or so genome equivalents. This sample was also put to use in a study of T cell repertoires in aging, cancer and after chemotherapy.

The sequenced sample consisted of peripheral blood. These receptors all stem from a human donor in good health.

This sequence joins TRBV6-1 and TRBJ2-3. CDR1 and CDR2 from the germline V gene are MNHNS and SASEGT. The CDR3 runs to 17 residues. The CDR3 spells CASSYSMVTSSTDTQYF.

This chain uses TRBV19 with TRBJ1-4; TCRdb's D call of TRBD1 is untestable without DNA. CDR3 length: 15 residues. Looked up from germline, CDR1 is LNHDA and CDR2 is SQIVND (reference sequence). CDR3: CASSVGGATNEKLFF.

The chain recombines TRBV18 with TRBJ1-6; TCRdb gives TRBD1 as the D gene, but with no DNA this cannot be confirmed. The germline CDR1 and CDR2 sequences are KGHSH and LQKENI. The CDR3 extends over 15 amino acids. The CDR3 sequence: CASSPSGALNSPLHF.

This chain uses TRBV27 with TRBJ2-2; the D call of TRBD2 rests on TCRdb alone, since no DNA is present to check it. Germline CDR1 reads MNHEY; CDR2 reads SMNVEV (reference sequence). This CDR3 is 16 amino acids long. CDR3 loop: CASSGLAGGRTGELFF.

The chain carries TRBV19 and TRBJ2-1. Germline V gene lookup returns CDR1 LNHDA and CDR2 SQIVND (reference sequence). This CDR3 has 15 amino acids. CDR3 protein: CASSMGRSSYNEQFF.